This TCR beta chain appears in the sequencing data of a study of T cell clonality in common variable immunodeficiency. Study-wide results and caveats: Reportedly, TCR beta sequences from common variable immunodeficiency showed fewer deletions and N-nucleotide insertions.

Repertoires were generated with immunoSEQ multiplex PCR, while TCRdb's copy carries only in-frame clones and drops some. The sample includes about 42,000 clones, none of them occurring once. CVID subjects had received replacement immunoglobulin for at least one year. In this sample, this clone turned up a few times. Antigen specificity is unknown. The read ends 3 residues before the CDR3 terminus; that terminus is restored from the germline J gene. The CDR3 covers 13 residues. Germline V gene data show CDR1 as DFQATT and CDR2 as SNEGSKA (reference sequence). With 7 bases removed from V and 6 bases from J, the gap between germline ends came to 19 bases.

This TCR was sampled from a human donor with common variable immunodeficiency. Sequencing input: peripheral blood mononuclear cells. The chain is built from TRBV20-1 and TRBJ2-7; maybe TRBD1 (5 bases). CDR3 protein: CSVPSGRVVEQYF. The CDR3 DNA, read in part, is TGCAGTGTCCCGTCGGGCAGGGTGGTCGAG.